The sequence of this TCR beta chain was determined in a study of T-cell memory formation after mild COVID-19. This CDR3 has 17 residues. The germline V gene has CDR1 ENHRY and CDR2 SYGVKD. The J segment lost 4 bases and the V segment lost 2 bases, leaving 12 bases of the junction unmatched. This clonotype was counted a few times. Using constant-segment primers, 5'RACE produced TCR alpha and TCR beta cDNA libraries carrying sample barcodes and UMIs. TCRdb re-derived calls from the 5' RACE reads in MiXCR, one entry per CDR3 protein. The profile shows roughly 400,000 distinct CDR3 sequences, 15% to 20% of them singletons.

Sequenced input: PBMCs or a T cell subset sorted from them (not recorded which). The TCR sequence derives from a young man who had mild COVID-19 (a few samples of this study predate the infection). Cell type and time point are not known. The J gene is TRBJ2-5, the V gene TRBV10-3; 8 positions agree with TRBD1. The CDR3 DNA follows: TGTGCCATCAGTGAGGTTGGACAGGGAAAGGCCGGAGAGACCCAGTACTTC. Protein product: CAISEVGQGKAGETQYF.